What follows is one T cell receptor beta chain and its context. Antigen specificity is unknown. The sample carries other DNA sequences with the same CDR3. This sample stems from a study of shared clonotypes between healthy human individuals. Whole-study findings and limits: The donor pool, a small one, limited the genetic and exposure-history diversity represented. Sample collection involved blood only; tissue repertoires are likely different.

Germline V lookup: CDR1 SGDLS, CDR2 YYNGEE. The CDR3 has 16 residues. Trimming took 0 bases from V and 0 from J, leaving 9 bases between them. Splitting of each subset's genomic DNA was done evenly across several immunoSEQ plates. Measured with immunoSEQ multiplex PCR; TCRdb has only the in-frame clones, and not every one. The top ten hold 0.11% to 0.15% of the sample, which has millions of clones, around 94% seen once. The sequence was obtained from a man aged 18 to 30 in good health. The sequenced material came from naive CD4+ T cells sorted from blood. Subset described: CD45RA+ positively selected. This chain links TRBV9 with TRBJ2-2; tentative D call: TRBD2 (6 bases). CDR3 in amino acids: CASSVGGGANTGELFF. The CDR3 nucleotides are TGTGCCAGCAGCGTAGGGGGAGGCGCGAACACCGGGGAGCTGTTTTTT.